Listed here are 4 T cell receptor beta chains from one sample, sequenced in a study of CD8+CD57+ T cells in acquired aplastic anemia. Those patients picked for sequencing had displayed CD8+CD57+ cell expansion on flow cytometry. TCR beta VDJ combinations and CDR3 sequences were profiled from genomic DNA. TCRdb reprocessed the reads via MiXCR and lists one record per CDR3 protein. The data contain 150,000 to 200,000 distinct CDR3 sequences, roughly 48% of them singletons. The material sequenced was sorted CD4+, CD8+, or CD8+CD57+ T cells (not recorded which) from PBMCs. These receptors were taken from a human donor with aplastic anemia.

This clonotype was recorded once. With a much larger clone just one base away, this may be a read error. This chain links TRBV5-1 with TRBJ2-1, with 9 nucleotides matching TRBD2. This CDR3 is 16 amino acids long. Germline lookup yields CDR1 SGHRS and CDR2 YFSETQ. The CDR3 DNA is TGCGCCAGCAGCCTTGAGACTAGCGGAACGGGGAATGAGCAGATCTTC. This encodes CASSLETSGTGNEQIF.

The chain has TRBV7-2 and TRBJ1-2, with 8 positions matching TRBD1. The CDR3 covers 14 residues. CDR1 SGHTA and CDR2 FQGNSA come from the germline V gene. Trimming cost V 4 bases and J 4 bases; bases outside gene matches: 5. The CDR3 region is CASSYLQGGYGYTF. In DNA form, the CDR3 reads TGTGCCAGCAGCTACTTACAGGGGGGCTATGGCTACACCTTC.

This clonotype was recorded at least ten times. This sequence joins TRBV19 and TRBJ1-4; 7 bases are shared with TRBD1. The germline V gene encodes CDR1 LNHDA and CDR2 SQIVND (reference sequence). J was trimmed by 8 bases and V by 9 bases; bases with no gene match: 21. The CDR3 contains 17 residues. DNA for the CDR3: TGTGCCAGCACTCAGCCGGGACAGCAACCTTCAGAAGAAAAACTGTTTTTT. It encodes CASTQPGQQPSEEKLFF.

This clonotype was seen at least ten times. The rearrangement joins TRBV19 to TRBJ2-1; possible D gene TRBD1, 6 bases. V was clipped by 3 bases and J by 10 bases, with 16 bases between them. Per the germline V gene, CDR1 is LNHDA and CDR2 is SQIVND (reference sequence). This CDR3 is 14 amino acids long. The CDR3 DNA reads as TGTGCCAGTAGTATCATTGGACAGCCCCTCGAGCAGTTCTTC. This gives the protein CASSIIGQPLEQFF.